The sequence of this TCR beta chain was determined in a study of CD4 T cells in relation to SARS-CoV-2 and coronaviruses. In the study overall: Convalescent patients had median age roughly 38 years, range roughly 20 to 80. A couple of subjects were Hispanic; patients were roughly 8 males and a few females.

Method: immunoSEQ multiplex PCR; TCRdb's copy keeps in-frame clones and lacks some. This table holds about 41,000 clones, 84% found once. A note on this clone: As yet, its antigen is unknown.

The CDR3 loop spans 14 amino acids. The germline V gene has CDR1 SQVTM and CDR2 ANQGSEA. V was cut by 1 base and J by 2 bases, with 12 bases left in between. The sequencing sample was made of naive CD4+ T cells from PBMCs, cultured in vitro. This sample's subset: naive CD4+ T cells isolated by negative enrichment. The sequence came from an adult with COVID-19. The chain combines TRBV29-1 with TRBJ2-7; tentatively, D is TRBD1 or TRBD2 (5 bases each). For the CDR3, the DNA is TGCAGCGTTGAAGGGTGGGGGTTAACCTACGAGCAGTACTTC. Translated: CSVEGWGLTYEQYF.